Each of the 5 T cell receptor beta chains below was sequenced from the same sample in a study of blood T cell repertoires in COVID-19. Clones were read by immunoSEQ multiplex PCR, and TCRdb kept only the in-frame ones, dropping some. The table records 77,000 or so clones, 85% of them present only once. The sample taken for sequencing was peripheral blood. All receptors come from an elderly man with acute or convalescent COVID-19.

The V call is TRBV5-4, the J call TRBJ2-3, with D possibly being TRBD2 (6 bases). Germline-derived CDR1 and CDR2 are SGHNT and YYREEE (reference sequence). Trimming left V 0 bases short and J 3 bases short, with 11 bases between. CDR3 length equals 15 residues. CDR3 bases: TGTGCCAGCAGCTTGGGTTCGGGACTGACAGATACGCAGTATTTT. Translating it yields CASSLGSGLTDTQYF.

The chain joins TRBV3-1 (or the pseudogene TRBV3-2) to TRBJ2-7, with D possibly matching TRBD1 (5 bases). Germline CDR1 is LGHDT and CDR2 is YNNKEL (reference sequence). This CDR3 region has 15 residues. Trimming shortened V by 0 bases and J by 9 bases, and 18 bases separated the two germline ends. CDR3 DNA sequence: TGTGCCAGCAGCCAAGAGAAACAGGCCCCAGGTGGGCAGTACTTC. Residues: CASSQEKQAPGGQYF.

This chain uses TRBV7-8 with TRBJ2-7; TRBD1 matches at 11 bases. This CDR3 has 16 residues. V lost 5 bases, J lost 5 bases, and 11 bases stayed unmatched. Germline V CDR1 and CDR2: SGHVS, FQNEAQ. CDR3 bases: TGTGCCAGCAGCCTGCGGACAGGGGGCGCAAGGGACGAGCAGTACTTC. Translating gives CASSLRTGGARDEQYF.

This chain joins TRBV5-6 and TRBJ2-2, with TRBD1 matching over 9 bases. The CDR3 totals 17 residues. Germline CDR1 is SGHDT and CDR2 is YYEEEE. Unmatched junction bases numbered 10, after V lost 3 bases and J lost 4 bases. CDR3 amino acids: CASSSELDRGFTGELFF. Written as DNA, the CDR3 is TGTGCCAGCAGCTCCGAGCTTGACAGGGGGTTCACCGGGGAGCTGTTTTTT.

This chain links TRBV5-8 with TRBJ2-4; 8 nucleotides agree with TRBD2. CDR3 length equals 14 residues. Germline trimming cut 5 bases from V and 8 bases from J; bases unmatched to any gene: 9. From germline, CDR1 is SGHTS and CDR2 YDEGEE. The CDR3 here is CASRPGTSRDIQYF. The CDR3 nucleotides read TGTGCCAGCAGACCCGGGACTAGTAGGGACATTCAGTACTTC.